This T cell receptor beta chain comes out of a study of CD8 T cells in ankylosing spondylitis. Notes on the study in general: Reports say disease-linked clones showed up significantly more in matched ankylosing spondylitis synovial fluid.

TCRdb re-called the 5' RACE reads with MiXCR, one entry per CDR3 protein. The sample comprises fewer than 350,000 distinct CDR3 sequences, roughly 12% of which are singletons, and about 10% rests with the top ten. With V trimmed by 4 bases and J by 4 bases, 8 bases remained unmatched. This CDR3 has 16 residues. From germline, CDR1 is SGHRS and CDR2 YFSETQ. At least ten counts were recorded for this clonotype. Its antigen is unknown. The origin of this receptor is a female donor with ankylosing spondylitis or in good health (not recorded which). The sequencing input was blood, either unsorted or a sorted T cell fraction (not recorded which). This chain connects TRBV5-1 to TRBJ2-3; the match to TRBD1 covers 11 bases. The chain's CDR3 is CASSGWGTGGADTQYF. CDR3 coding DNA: TGCGCCAGCAGCGGCTGGGGGACAGGGGGAGCAGATACGCAGTATTTT. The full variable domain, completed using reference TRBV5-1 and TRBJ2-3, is KAGVTQTPRYLIKTRGQQVTLSCSPISGHRSVSWYQQTPGQGLQFLFEYFSETQRNKGNFPGRFSGRQFSNSRSEMNVSTLELGDSALYLCASSGWGTGGADTQYFGPGTRLTVL.